This TCR beta chain is from a study of blood T cell repertoires in COVID-19. The wider study: Both acute and convalescent COVID-19 samples were obtained from the United States, Italy and Spain. T cells, B-cell-depleted T cells, or PBMCs provided the cDNA or gDNA that served as material.

Original data processing: The assay estimated nucleated cells by amplifying reference gene primers. TCRdb's table, derived via immunoSEQ multiplex PCR, lists solely in-frame clones and lacks some. V and J calls and clone size come straight from that table; D and trimming were deduced from the DNA. The sample has just over 150,000 clones; 82% are singletons. This receptor was obtained from a woman aged 40 to 49 with COVID-19, enrolled during active disease. Sequenced input: peripheral blood.

The CDR3 DNA is TGTGCCAGCGCCGGGGGGGCCCAAGAGACCCAGTACTTC. Protein product: CASAGGAQETQYF. The chain is built from TRBV5-4 and TRBJ2-5, with 8 nucleotides matching TRBD2. Per germline, CDR1 SGHNT and CDR2 YYREEE (reference sequence). This CDR3 comprises 13 residues. V shed 7 bases and J 1 base; nucleotides not matched to a gene: 3. Supplemented by reference TRBV5-4 and TRBJ2-5, the full variable domain reads ETGVTQSPTHLIKTRGQQVTLRCSSQSGHNTVSWYQQALGQGPQFIFQYYREEENGRGNFPPRFSGLQFPNYSSELNVNALELDDSALYLCASAGGAQETQYFGPGTRLLVL.